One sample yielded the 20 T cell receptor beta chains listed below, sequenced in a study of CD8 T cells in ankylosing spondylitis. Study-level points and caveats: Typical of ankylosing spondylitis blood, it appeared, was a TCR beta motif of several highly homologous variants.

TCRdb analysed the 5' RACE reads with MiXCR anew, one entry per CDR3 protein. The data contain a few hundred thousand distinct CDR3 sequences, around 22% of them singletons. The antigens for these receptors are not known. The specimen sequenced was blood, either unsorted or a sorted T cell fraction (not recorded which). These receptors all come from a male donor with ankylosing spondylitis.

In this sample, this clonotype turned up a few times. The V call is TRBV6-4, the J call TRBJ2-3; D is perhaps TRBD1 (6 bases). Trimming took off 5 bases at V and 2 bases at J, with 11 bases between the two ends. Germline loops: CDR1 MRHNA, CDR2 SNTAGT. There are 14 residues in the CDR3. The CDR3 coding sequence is TGTGCCAGCAGTTGGACAGCTTCCACAGATACGCAGTATTTT. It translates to CASSWTASTDTQYF.

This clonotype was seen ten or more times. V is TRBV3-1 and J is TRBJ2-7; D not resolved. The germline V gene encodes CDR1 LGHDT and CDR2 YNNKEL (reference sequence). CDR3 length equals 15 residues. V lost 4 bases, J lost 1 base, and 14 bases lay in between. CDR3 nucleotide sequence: TGTGCCAGCAGCCCCCCCGGCGTGTGGTCCTACGAGCAGTACTTC. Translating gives CASSPPGVWSYEQYF.

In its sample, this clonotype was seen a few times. CDR3 sequence (DNA): TGTGCCAGCAGCTTGAGGGTGAGCTCCTACAATGAGCAGTTCTTC. Encoded protein: CASSLRVSSYNEQFF. The chain has TRBV5-5 and TRBJ2-1; D remains unclear. The length of the CDR3 is 15 residues. Trimming removed 1 base from V and 0 bases from J, with 8 bases in between. Germline CDR1 SGHKS, CDR2 YYEKEE (reference sequence).

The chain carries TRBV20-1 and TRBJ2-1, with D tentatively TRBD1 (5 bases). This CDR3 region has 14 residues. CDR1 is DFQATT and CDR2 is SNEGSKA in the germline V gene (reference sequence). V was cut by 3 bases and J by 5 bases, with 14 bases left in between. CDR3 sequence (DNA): TGCAGTGCTAGCCGGGTTGGGGCAGACAATGAGCAGTTCTTC. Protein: CSASRVGADNEQFF.

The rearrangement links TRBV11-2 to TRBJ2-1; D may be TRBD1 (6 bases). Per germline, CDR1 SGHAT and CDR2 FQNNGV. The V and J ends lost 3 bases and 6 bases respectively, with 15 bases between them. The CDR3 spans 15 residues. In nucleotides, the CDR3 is TGTGCCAGCAGCTTGGTCGACAGGAACGCCAATGAGCAGTTCTTC. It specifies CASSLVDRNANEQFF.

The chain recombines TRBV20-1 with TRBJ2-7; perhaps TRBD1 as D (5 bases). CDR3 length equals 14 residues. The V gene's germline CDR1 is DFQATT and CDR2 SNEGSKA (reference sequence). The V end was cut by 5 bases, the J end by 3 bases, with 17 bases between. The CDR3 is CSALLGQGFYEQYF. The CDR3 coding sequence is TGCAGTGCTCTCTTAGGGCAGGGCTTCTACGAGCAGTACTTC.

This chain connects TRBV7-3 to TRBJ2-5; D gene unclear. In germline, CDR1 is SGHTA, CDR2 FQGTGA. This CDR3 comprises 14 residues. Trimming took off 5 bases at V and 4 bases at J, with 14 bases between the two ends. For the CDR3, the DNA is TGTGCCAGCAGCCCTGGATTGGGTCCAGAGACCCAGTACTTC. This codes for CASSPGLGPETQYF.

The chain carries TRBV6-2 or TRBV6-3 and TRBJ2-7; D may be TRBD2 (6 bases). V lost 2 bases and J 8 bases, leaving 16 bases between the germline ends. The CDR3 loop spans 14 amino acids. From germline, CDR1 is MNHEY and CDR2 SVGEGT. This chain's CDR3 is CASSYPGLATKQYF. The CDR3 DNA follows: TGTGCCAGCAGTTACCCGGGACTTGCTACGAAGCAGTACTTC.

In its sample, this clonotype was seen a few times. The CDR3 here is CASSSLAGGCTDTQYF. CDR3 nucleotides: TGCGCCAGCAGCTCCTTAGCGGGAGGCTGCACAGATACGCAGTATTTT. The chain uses TRBV5-1 and TRBJ2-3; 10 nucleotides line up with TRBD2. Germline V gene data show CDR1 as SGHRS and CDR2 as YFSETQ. The CDR3 runs 16 residues. Trimming at V came to 3 bases and at J to 1 base, leaving 5 bases not matched to a gene.

The CDR3 DNA reads as TGTGCCAGCAGTTTAGGGCCAGATACTACGAGGCAGTACTTC. Its protein is CASSLGPDTTRQYF. The chain combines TRBV28 with TRBJ2-7; D gene unclear. The V end lost 2 bases, the J end lost 9 bases, and 17 bases lay between the germline ends. CDR1 MDHEN and CDR2 SYDVKM come from the germline V gene. The length of the CDR3 is 14 residues.

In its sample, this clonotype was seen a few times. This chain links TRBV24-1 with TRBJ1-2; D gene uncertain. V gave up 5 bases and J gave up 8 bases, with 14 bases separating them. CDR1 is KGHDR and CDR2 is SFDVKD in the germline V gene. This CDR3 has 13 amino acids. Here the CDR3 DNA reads TGTGCCACCAGTGTCAACACTAACGGGGGCTACACCTTC. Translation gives CATSVNTNGGYTF.

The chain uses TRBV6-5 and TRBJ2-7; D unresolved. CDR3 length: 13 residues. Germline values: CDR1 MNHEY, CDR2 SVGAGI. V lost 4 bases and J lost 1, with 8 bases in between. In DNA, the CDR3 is TGTGCCAGCAGTTCTATGCGGTCCTACGAGCAGTACTTC. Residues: CASSSMRSYEQYF.

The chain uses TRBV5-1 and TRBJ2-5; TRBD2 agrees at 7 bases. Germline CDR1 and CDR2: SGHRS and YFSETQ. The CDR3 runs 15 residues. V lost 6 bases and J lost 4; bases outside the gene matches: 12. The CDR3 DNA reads TGCGCCAGCAACGGTGGGAGGGCCGAGGGAGAGACCCAGTACTTC. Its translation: CASNGGRAEGETQYF.

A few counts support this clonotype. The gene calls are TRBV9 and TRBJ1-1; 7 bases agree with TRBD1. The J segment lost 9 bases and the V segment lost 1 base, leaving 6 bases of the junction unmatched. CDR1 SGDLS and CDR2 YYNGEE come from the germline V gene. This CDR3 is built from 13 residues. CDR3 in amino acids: CASSVQVGGQAFF. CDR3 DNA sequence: TGTGCCAGCAGCGTACAGGTAGGGGGCCAAGCTTTCTTT. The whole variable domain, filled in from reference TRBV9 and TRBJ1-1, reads DSGVTQTPKHLITATGQRVTLRCSPRSGDLSVYWYQQSLDQGLQFLIQYYNGEERAKGNILERFSAQQFPDLHSELNLSSLELGDSALYFCASSVQVGGQAFFGQGTRLTVV.

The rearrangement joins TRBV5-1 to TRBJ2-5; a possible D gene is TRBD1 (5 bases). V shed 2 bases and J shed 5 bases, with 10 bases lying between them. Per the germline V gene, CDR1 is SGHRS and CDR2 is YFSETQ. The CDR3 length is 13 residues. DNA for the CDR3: TGCGCCAGCAGCTTCAGGGCAATTGAGACCCAGTACTTC. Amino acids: CASSFRAIETQYF.

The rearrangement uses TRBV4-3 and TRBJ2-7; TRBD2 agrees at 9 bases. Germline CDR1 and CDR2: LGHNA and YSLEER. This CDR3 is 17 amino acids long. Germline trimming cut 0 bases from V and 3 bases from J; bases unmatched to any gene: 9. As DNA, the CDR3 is TGCGCCAGCAGCCAAGAGAGGGGGCGGGAGGGGGTCTACGAGCAGTACTTC. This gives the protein CASSQERGREGVYEQYF.

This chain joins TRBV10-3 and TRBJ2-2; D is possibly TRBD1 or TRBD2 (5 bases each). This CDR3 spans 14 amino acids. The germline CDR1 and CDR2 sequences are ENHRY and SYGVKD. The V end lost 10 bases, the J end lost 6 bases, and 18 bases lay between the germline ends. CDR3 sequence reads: CATQLGAVAGELFF. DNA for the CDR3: TGTGCCACCCAACTAGGGGCCGTGGCCGGGGAGCTGTTTTTT.

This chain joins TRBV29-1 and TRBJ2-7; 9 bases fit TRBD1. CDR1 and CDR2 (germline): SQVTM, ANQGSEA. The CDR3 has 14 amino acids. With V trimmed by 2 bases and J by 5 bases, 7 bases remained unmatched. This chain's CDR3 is CSVEFRDRVDEQYF. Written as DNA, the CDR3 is TGCAGCGTTGAATTCCGGGACAGGGTCGACGAGCAGTACTTC.

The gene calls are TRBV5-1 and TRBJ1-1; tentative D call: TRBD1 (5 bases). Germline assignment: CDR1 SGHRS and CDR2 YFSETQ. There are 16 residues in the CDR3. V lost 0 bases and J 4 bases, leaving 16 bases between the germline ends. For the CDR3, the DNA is TGCGCCAGCAGCTTGGCCGGGACCCCTCGGAGCACTGAAGCTTTCTTT. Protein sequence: CASSLAGTPRSTEAFF.

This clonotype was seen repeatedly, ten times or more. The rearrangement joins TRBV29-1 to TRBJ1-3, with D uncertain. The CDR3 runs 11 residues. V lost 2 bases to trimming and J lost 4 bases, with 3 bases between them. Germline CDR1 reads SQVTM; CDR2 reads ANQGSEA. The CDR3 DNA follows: TGCAGCGTTGAAAGGGGAAACACCATATATTTT. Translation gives CSVERGNTIYF.